The entry that follows covers one T cell receptor beta chain sequence. The antigen is undetermined. V lost 2 bases to trimming and J lost 7 bases; unmatched junction nucleotides: 1. Germline V CDR1 and CDR2: MNHNY, SVGAGI (reference sequence). This CDR3 has 12 residues. These data are taken from a study of cytomegalovirus exposure and HLA in healthy donors. Libraries were prepared by immunoSEQ multiplex PCR; TCRdb keeps only in-frame clonotypes and omits some of them. The repertoire holds more than 95,000 clones, about 91% seen once, with 1.5% to 2% in the top ten. Study observations and caveats: In vitro assays verified that a few CMV-associated chains recognized CMV antigens specifically. Most sequenced TCRs were rare (though some public TCRs occurred in many donors). According to the study, 150 to 200 TCR beta chains were cytomegalovirus-associated.

The material sequenced was PBMCs. The chain carries TRBV6-6 and TRBJ2-7; 8 positions match TRBD1. This TCR derives from a man aged 18 to 30 in good health and CMV-seronegative. In DNA form, the CDR3 reads TGTGCCAGCAGTTACACAGGGGGGGAGCAGTACTTC. Its protein product is CASSYTGGEQYF.